This TCR beta chain appears in the sequencing data of a study of blood T cell repertoires in COVID-19. Study-wide background: PBMCs, B-cell-depleted T cells, or T cells were the source of the cDNA or gDNA that made up the material.

Germline V gives CDR1 SGHRS, CDR2 YFSETQ. The CDR3 runs 14 residues. Germline trimming cut 0 bases from V and 7 bases from J; bases unmatched to any gene: 4. Authors' processing steps: By means of reference gene primer amplification, nucleated cell counts were estimated. The data were produced by immunoSEQ multiplex PCR, yet TCRdb's version contains in-frame clones alone and is incomplete. V, J and clone size are those of that table, while D and trimming were read from the DNA. This table has roughly 100,000 clones, over 85% appearing once. The material sequenced was peripheral blood. The chain combines TRBV5-1 with TRBJ1-2; 9 bases match TRBD1. This TCR was recovered from a human donor with COVID-19, enrolled during active disease. The donor label of this sample is uncertain. DNA of the CDR3: TGCGCCAGCAGCTTGGAGACGACAGGGGGTGGCTACACCTTC. Encoded protein: CASSLETTGGGYTF.